The next 12 T cell receptor beta chains were all read from a single sample in a study of blood T cell repertoires in COVID-19. Generated by immunoSEQ multiplex PCR, the TCRdb table keeps only in-frame clones and is missing some. The data hold some 290,000 clones, with approximately 91% observed a single time. Sequencing was performed on peripheral blood. Receptors originate from a woman in her 30s with COVID-19, enrolled during active disease.

V gene TRBV2 combines with J gene TRBJ2-2; the D gene is possibly TRBD2 (6 bases). The CDR3 extends over 14 amino acids. Germline assignment: CDR1 SNHLY and CDR2 FYNNEI. Trimming took off 6 bases at V and 1 base at J, with 9 bases between the two ends. The CDR3 sequence: CASRLALNTGELFF. CDR3 in DNA: TGTGCCAGCAGGCTAGCGCTGAACACCGGGGAGCTGTTTTTT.

For the CDR3, the DNA is TGTGCCATCAGCTCCGGGACTAGCTCCGAGACCCAGTACTTC. This translates into CAISSGTSSETQYF. This chain uses TRBV10-3 with TRBJ2-5, with TRBD2 identical over 9 bases. The CDR3 consists of 14 residues. The ends lost 6 bases at V and 5 bases at J; junction bases unmatched: 7. Germline-derived CDR1 and CDR2 are ENHRY and SYGVKD.

The chain employs TRBV28 and TRBJ2-1; 9 bases match TRBD1. The CDR3 has 15 residues. CDR1 and CDR2 (germline): MDHEN, SYDVKM. V shed 2 bases, J shed 6 bases, and the junction held 5 bases outside the gene matches. The CDR3 coding sequence is TGTGCCAGCAGTTTAGACAGGGGGGTGGGCAATGAGCAGTTCTTC. Translating gives CASSLDRGVGNEQFF.

The chain combines TRBV5-1 with TRBJ2-3; TRBD2 agrees at 10 bases. The CDR3 totals 17 residues. Germline assignment: CDR1 SGHRS and CDR2 YFSETQ. V dropped 2 bases and J dropped 3; count of bases not matched to a gene: 9. The CDR3: CASSFSPPGLATDTQYF. The CDR3 bases are TGCGCCAGCAGCTTCTCACCTCCGGGACTAGCGACAGATACGCAGTATTTT.

The rearrangement joins TRBV10-3 to TRBJ1-2; TRBD1 aligns across 9 bases. With V trimmed by 11 bases and J by 4 bases, 5 bases remained unmatched. The germline gives CDR1 ENHRY, CDR2 SYGVKD. The CDR3 length is 12 residues. CDR3 nucleotides: TGTGCCGCGGGGGACAGGGCCTATGGCTACACCTTC. Translated: CAAGDRAYGYTF.

The CDR3 here is CASSRGQRPEKLFF. As DNA, the CDR3 is TGTGCCAGCAGCCGGGGACAGCGGCCCGAAAAACTGTTTTTT. The chain links TRBV28 to TRBJ1-4, with 7 bases that match TRBD1. The germline gives CDR1 MDHEN, CDR2 SYDVKM. The V and J ends lost 6 bases and 8 bases, in that order; junction bases with no gene match: 9. The CDR3 length is 14 residues. Based on the CDR3 plus reference TRBV28 and TRBJ1-4, the full variable domain is DVKVTQSSRYLVKRTGEKVFLECVQDMDHENMFWYRQDPGLGLRLIYFSYDVKMKEKGDIPEGYSVSREKKERFSLILESASTNQTSMYLCASSRGQRPEKLFFGSGTQLSVL.

The gene calls are TRBV9 and TRBJ2-4, with a possible D match to TRBD2 (5 bases). CDR3 length equals 14 residues. V gave up 4 bases and J gave up 8 bases, with 16 bases separating them. The V gene's germline CDR1 is SGDLS and CDR2 YYNGEE. CDR3 bases: TGTGCCAGCAGCACAGCGGCAGGTTTGGACATTCAGTACTTC. Encoded protein: CASSTAAGLDIQYF. Full variable domain (rest looked up from reference TRBV9 and TRBJ2-4): DSGVTQTPKHLITATGQRVTLRCSPRSGDLSVYWYQQSLDQGLQFLIQYYNGEERAKGNILERFSAQQFPDLHSELNLSSLELGDSALYFCASSTAAGLDIQYFGAGTRLSVL.

The chain is built from TRBV28 and TRBJ1-5, with a weak D call TRBD1 (6 bases). Germline loops: CDR1 MDHEN, CDR2 SYDVKM. The CDR3 covers 14 residues. Trimming stripped 10 bases from V and 4 bases from J, with 17 bases between. CDR3 nucleotides: TGTGCCACTAGCACAGGGCTTCGGAATCAGCCCCAGCATTTT. Amino acids: CATSTGLRNQPQHF.

The chain combines TRBV28 with TRBJ1-1; D uncertain. V was clipped by 7 bases and J by 0 bases, with 12 bases between them. CDR3 length equals 14 residues. Germline loops: CDR1 MDHEN, CDR2 SYDVKM. This chain's CDR3 is CASIAEGMNTEAFF. The CDR3 DNA reads as TGTGCCAGCATCGCGGAGGGCATGAACACTGAAGCTTTCTTT.

The rearrangement uses TRBV5-6 and TRBJ2-3, with D possibly TRBD2 on 5 matching bases. Trimming removed 1 base at V and 1 base at J, with 16 bases between. The CDR3 covers 17 residues. Germline values: CDR1 SGHDT, CDR2 YYEEEE. CDR3: CASSLNGVSGGTDTQYF. CDR3 nucleotides: TGTGCCAGCAGCTTGAACGGGGTTTCCGGGGGCACAGATACGCAGTATTTT.

The chain combines TRBV5-6 with TRBJ1-4; 7 bases are a match to TRBD1. Germline values: CDR1 SGHDT, CDR2 YYEEEE. Trimming removed 4 bases from V and 3 bases from J; junction bases left unmatched: 3. This CDR3 has 14 amino acids. CDR3 loop: CASSRTGPNEKLFF. The CDR3 DNA is TGTGCCAGCAGCCGGACAGGTCCTAATGAAAAACTGTTTTTT.

The chain employs TRBV12-3 or TRBV12-4 and TRBJ1-4; perhaps TRBD1 as D (5 bases). V shed 5 bases and J shed 6 bases, with 10 bases lying between them. This CDR3 spans 13 amino acids. The CDR3 DNA reads TGTGCCAGCAGTCAGGGTATAGATGAAAAACTGTTTTTT. Encoded protein: CASSQGIDEKLFF.